The rows below give T cell receptor beta chains drawn from one sample of a study of cytomegalovirus exposure and HLA in healthy donors. Data came from immunoSEQ multiplex PCR; TCRdb stores just in-frame clones and leaves some out. Here the sample spans around 190,000 clones, around 67% being singletons. Sample: PBMCs. The receptors derive from a woman aged 25 to 45 in good health and CMV-seropositive. CDR3s include the opening cysteine and the closing phenylalanine or tryptophan. The D gene is left open where the match is weak. Clone size is stated in some rows and not others, as once, few, many or a class when expanded.

clone size,V gene,D gene,J gene,CDR3 DNA,CDR3 protein
few,TRBV25-1,-,TRBJ2-5,TGTGCCAGCAGTGAATCACTGCAGGGGGAGACCCAGTACTTC,CASSESLQGETQYF
-,TRBV5-4,TRBD1,TRBJ1-1,TGTGCCAGCAGGGGGACAGGGGCTGAAGCTTTCTTT,CASRGTGAEAFF
-,TRBV29-1,TRBD1,TRBJ2-7,TGCAGCGTGGGGGACAGGGGCTACGAGCAGTACTTC,CSVGDRGYEQYF
few,TRBV13,TRBD2,TRBJ2-3,TGTGCCAGCAGCTTAGCTGCGACTAGCTTCACAGATACGCAGTATTTT,CASSLAATSFTDTQYF
-,TRBV5-3,-,TRBJ2-1,TGTGCCAGAAGCATTGGGGGCCGATGGACCCACAATGAGCAGTTCTTC,CARSIGGRWTHNEQFF
-,TRBV5-1,-,TRBJ2-3,TGCGCCAGCAGAGCCAGCACAGATACGCAGTATTTT,CASRASTDTQYF
once,TRBV2,TRBD2,TRBJ2-7,TGTGCCAGCAGGAAGGGACTAGCGGTCTACGAGCAGTACTTC,CASRKGLAVYEQYF
-,TRBV7-2,-,TRBJ2-6,TGTGCCAGCAGCTTAAGTTTTGGCAGGGCCTCTCTGGGGGCCAACGTCCTGACTTTC,CASSLSFGRASLGANVLTF
-,TRBV5-1,TRBD2,TRBJ2-1,TGCGCCAGCAGCTTGGCCGTTGGACTAGCGGCCAGCTCCTACAATGAGCAGTTCTTC,CASSLAVGLAASSYNEQFF
-,TRBV2,TRBD2,TRBJ2-7,TGTGCCAGCAGTGAAGCCTCGAGCGGGATGTTCCAGCAGTACTTC,CASSEASSGMFQQYF
once,TRBV19,TRBD2,TRBJ2-1,TGTGCCACCTACGGGGGGAGAGCGACTAGCGGGGGCGACAATGAGCAGTTCTTC,CATYGGRATSGGDNEQFF
-,TRBV11-2,TRBD1,TRBJ2-2,TGTGCCAGCAGCCCGACAGGGTTGAACACCGGGGAGCTGTTTTTT,CASSPTGLNTGELFF
few,TRBV4-1,-,TRBJ1-5,TGCGCCAGCAGCCAAGAAAACAACCAGCCCCAGCATTTT,CASSQENNQPQHF
-,TRBV4-1,TRBD1,TRBJ2-7,TGCGCCAGCAGGGAACGACAGGGGGTTTACGAGCAGTACTTC,CASRERQGVYEQYF
-,TRBV28,-,TRBJ2-7,TGTGCCAGCACTCAGGATACCCGGTACGAGCAGTACTTC,CASTQDTRYEQYF
-,TRBV7-9,TRBD2,TRBJ2-3,TGTGCCAGCAGCTGGCTAGCGGGAGGGCGGGGAGATACGCAGTATTTT,CASSWLAGGRGDTQYF
-,TRBV4-2,TRBD1,TRBJ1-1,TGTGCCAGCAGCCAAGAGGGAACAGGGGCGGTCTACACTGAAGCTTTCTTT,CASSQEGTGAVYTEAFF
-,TRBV27,-,TRBJ2-7,TGTGCCAGCAGAGCCGGGGGATCCTACGAGCAGTACTTC,CASRAGGSYEQYF